The 26 T cell receptor beta chains presented below share a single source sample, sequenced in a study of blood T cells in healthy people across ages. Alongside a J-beta primer mix, a sample-barcoded 5' primer served in a second PCR lasting 7 to 11 cycles. TCRdb called the 5' RACE reads again in MiXCR, with one record for every CDR3 protein. This table has hundreds of thousands of distinct CDR3 sequences, roughly 44% appearing once. Sequenced input: blood. These receptors came from a woman aged 60-70 years in good health.

V is TRBV3-1 and J is TRBJ2-7; no clear D gene. CDR3 length: 15 residues. The V gene lost 3 bases and the J gene lost 7 bases, with 19 bases spanning the gap. Looked up from germline, CDR1 is LGHDT and CDR2 is YNNKEL (reference sequence). For the CDR3, the DNA is TGTGCCAGCAGCCAGTCAGACCTCCTAAACAATGAGCAGTACTTC. This encodes CASSQSDLLNNEQYF.

In this sample, this clonotype turned up a few times. V and J are TRBV20-1 and TRBJ2-7, with 8 bases fitting TRBD1. Germline CDR1 reads DFQATT; CDR2 reads SNEGSKA (reference sequence). The CDR3 loop spans 14 amino acids. V lost 6 bases and J lost 2; bases outside the gene matches: 9. The CDR3 DNA follows: TGCAGTGCCCCAAGGACAGGGAAGACCTACGAGCAGTACTTC. It is translated as CSAPRTGKTYEQYF.

This clonotype was counted at least ten times. The J gene is TRBJ2-7, the V gene TRBV12-3 or TRBV12-4, with D unresolved. This CDR3 is built from 15 residues. Trimming took 3 bases from V and 1 from J, leaving 13 bases between them. CDR3 coding DNA: TGTGCCAGCAGTTTCGACTTCCGCACGTCCTACGAGCAGTACTTC. Protein product: CASSFDFRTSYEQYF.

V is TRBV28 and J is TRBJ1-2; 7 positions match TRBD1. Trimming cost V 6 bases and J 5 bases; bases outside gene matches: 6. CDR1 and CDR2 (germline): MDHEN, SYDVKM. CDR3 length equals 13 residues. The CDR3 protein is CASSAGQLYGYTF. DNA of the CDR3: TGTGCCAGCAGCGCGGGACAGTTATATGGCTACACCTTC.

The chain employs TRBV23-1 and TRBJ1-1; TRBD1 is a possible D gene (5 bases). TRBV23-1 qualifies as an ORF whose function is uncertain. The CDR3 contains 16 residues. The V and J ends lost 3 bases and 1 base respectively, with 15 bases between them. In DNA form, the CDR3 reads TGCGCCAGCAGTCAGGGCCTTGGACACCCGAACACTGAAGCTTTCTTT. It codes for CASSQGLGHPNTEAFF.

In its sample, this clonotype was seen a few times. J is TRBJ2-7 and V is TRBV20-1, with 12 nucleotides matching TRBD2. Per germline, CDR1 DFQATT and CDR2 SNEGSKA (reference sequence). The CDR3 is made up of 14 amino acids. J was trimmed by 3 bases and V by 6 bases; bases with no gene match: 6. CDR3 DNA: TGCAGTGCCCGACTAGCGGGAGCCATCTACGAGCAGTACTTC. Protein: CSARLAGAIYEQYF.

This clonotype turned up a few times. J is TRBJ2-5 and V is TRBV11-2; 12 nucleotides match TRBD2. The CDR3 runs 16 residues. CDR1 and CDR2 (germline): SGHAT, FQNNGV. V shed 3 bases and J 11 bases; nucleotides not matched to a gene: 13. Here the CDR3 reads CASSFRLAGEWNEQYF. The CDR3 nucleotides are TGTGCCAGCAGCTTCCGACTAGCGGGAGAATGGAATGAGCAGTACTTC.

This clonotype appeared once. The V call is TRBV12-3 or TRBV12-4, the J call TRBJ2-3, with 10 bases fitting TRBD2. The length of the CDR3 is 15 residues. V gave up 4 bases and J gave up 2 bases; unmatched junction bases: 3. The CDR3 loop reads CASSWGTSDTDTQYF. The CDR3 nucleotides read TGTGCCAGCAGTTGGGGGACTAGCGACACAGATACGCAGTATTTT.

This clonotype appeared once. The chain couples TRBV19 to TRBJ1-2, with 7 nucleotides matching TRBD1. V shed 6 bases and J 4 bases; nucleotides not matched to a gene: 11. Germline V gene sequence: CDR1 LNHDA, CDR2 SQIVND (reference sequence). The CDR3 covers 15 residues. The chain's CDR3 is CASSQPDRAAYGYTF. The CDR3 nucleotides are TGTGCCAGTAGCCAACCAGACAGGGCGGCCTATGGCTACACCTTC. Full variable domain (missing parts from reference TRBV19 and TRBJ1-2): DGGITQSPKYLFRKEGQNVTLSCEQNLNHDAMYWYRQDPGQGLRLIYYSQIVNDFQKGDIAEGYSVSREKKESFPLTVTSAQKNPTAFYLCASSQPDRAAYGYTFGSGTRLTVV.

The chain recombines TRBV7-9 with TRBJ1-1, with 10 bases lining up with TRBD1. Looked up from germline, CDR1 is SEHNR and CDR2 is FQNEAQ (reference sequence). The CDR3 covers 16 residues. The V and J ends lost 7 bases and 7 bases, in that order; junction bases with no gene match: 15. CDR3 nucleotide sequence: TGTGCCAGCACCTTTTCCGGGACAGGGGACGGGGGTGAAGCTTTCTTT. Its translation: CASTFSGTGDGGEAFF.

A word on this clonotype: An end of the junction differs from the germline gene, which may be a read error. The CDR3 reads CVSSRQGAYEQYF. The DNA for the CDR3 is TGTGTCAGCAGCCGACAGGGCGCCTACGAGCAGTACTTC. The chain recombines TRBV3-1 with TRBJ2-7; 7 nucleotides line up with TRBD1. In germline, CDR1 is LGHDT, CDR2 YNNKEL (reference sequence). The CDR3 consists of 13 residues.

This clonotype was detected only once. One end of the junction is discordant with germline, which a read error may explain. The V call is TRBV9, the J call TRBJ2-2; D may match TRBD1 or TRBD2 (6 bases each). CDR3 length equals 13 residues. The V gene's germline CDR1 is SGDLS and CDR2 YYNGEE. The CDR3 region is CASNGGDTRELFF. The CDR3 DNA is TGTGCCAGCAATGGAGGGGACACCAGGGAGCTGTTTTTT.

Only a few counts were recorded for this clonotype. The genes are TRBV4-3 and TRBJ1-2; TRBD1 matches at 7 bases. Per germline, CDR1 LGHNA and CDR2 YSLEER. Germline trimming cut 0 bases from V and 5 bases from J; bases unmatched to any gene: 9. The CDR3 spans 16 residues. The chain's CDR3 is CASSQDGAGGGYGYTF. CDR3 in DNA: TGCGCCAGCAGCCAAGACGGGGCAGGGGGTGGTTATGGCTACACCTTC.

The J gene is TRBJ2-3, the V gene TRBV5-4; 10 nucleotides agree with TRBD2. The trim removed 3 bases at V and 4 bases at J, leaving 5 bases unmatched. Germline loops: CDR1 SGHNT, CDR2 YYREEE (reference sequence). This CDR3 contains 15 residues. CDR3 DNA sequence: TGTGCCAGCAGCTGGAGCGGGGGGGTCGCAGATACGCAGTATTTT. Translated: CASSWSGGVADTQYF. Full variable domain (remainder filled in from reference TRBV5-4 and TRBJ2-3): ETGVTQSPTHLIKTRGQQVTLRCSSQSGHNTVSWYQQALGQGPQFIFQYYREEENGRGNFPPRFSGLQFPNYSSELNVNALELDDSALYLCASSWSGGVADTQYFGPGTRLTVL.

Only a few counts were recorded for this clonotype. The chain carries TRBV20-1 and TRBJ2-6, with a tentative D call TRBD2 (7 bases). Germline-derived CDR1 and CDR2 are DFQATT and SNEGSKA (reference sequence). V gave up 0 bases and J gave up 0 bases, with 24 bases separating them. This CDR3 is 21 amino acids long. CDR3 DNA sequence: TGCAGTGCTAGAGATCTGTTCAGTGTGAGCGGGACAAGCTCTGGGGCCAACGTCCTGACTTTC. Protein sequence: CSARDLFSVSGTSSGANVLTF.

The J gene is TRBJ2-5, the V gene TRBV20-1, with TRBD1 matching 10 bases. J was trimmed by 1 base and V by 3 bases; bases with no gene match: 11. This CDR3 has 17 residues. Looked up from germline, CDR1 is DFQATT and CDR2 is SNEGSKA (reference sequence). The CDR3 nucleotides read TGCAGTGCTAGGCCAAGAGACAGGGGGCTGTCCCAAGAGACCCAGTACTTC. Protein sequence: CSARPRDRGLSQETQYF.

This clonotype was observed many times. The chain carries TRBV29-1 and TRBJ2-7; possibly TRBD2 for D (5 bases). The CDR3 runs 12 residues. The V gene's germline CDR1 is SQVTM and CDR2 ANQGSEA. The germline V and J ends were trimmed by 1 base and 3 bases, with 7 bases remaining between them. CDR3 loop: CSVEGSGYEQYF. DNA of the CDR3: TGCAGCGTTGAAGGCAGCGGCTACGAGCAGTACTTC.

This clonotype occurred once. This rearrangement joins TRBV19 to TRBJ2-5; the D gene is possibly TRBD1 (5 bases). The CDR3 runs to 15 residues. V was cut by 6 bases and J by 11 bases, with 25 bases left in between. Germline loops: CDR1 LNHDA, CDR2 SQIVND (reference sequence). For the CDR3, the DNA is TGTGCCAGTAGCGGAGTACCAAAGGGGTACTTTGAGCAGTACTTC. This codes for CASSGVPKGYFEQYF.

This chain joins TRBV7-3 and TRBJ1-6, with D hard to call. CDR3 length: 14 amino acids. Germline loops: CDR1 SGHTA, CDR2 FQGTGA. Trimming took off 5 bases at V and 4 bases at J, with 9 bases between the two ends. CDR3 in DNA: TGTGCCAGCAGCGTAGGACCTTATAATTCACCCCTCCACTTT. It is translated as CASSVGPYNSPLHF.

The chain employs TRBV14 and TRBJ2-5, with D perhaps assigned TRBD1 or TRBD2 (5 bases each). In germline, CDR1 is SGHDN, CDR2 FVKESK. The CDR3 spans 16 residues. V shed 1 base and J shed 5 bases, with 17 bases lying between them. CDR3 protein: CASSQVTGSWGETQYF. CDR3 nucleotides: TGTGCCAGCAGCCAAGTAACGGGAAGTTGGGGGGAGACCCAGTACTTC. Full variable domain (missing parts from reference TRBV14 and TRBJ2-5): EAGVTQFPSHSVIEKGQTVTLRCDPISGHDNLYWYRRVMGKEIKFLLHFVKESKQDESGMPNNRFLAERTGGTYSTLKVQPAELEDSGVYFCASSQVTGSWGETQYFGPGTRLLVL.

This clonotype was seen only a few times. The V call is TRBV5-1, the J call TRBJ2-1, with 8 bases lining up with TRBD1. J lost 0 bases, V lost 7 bases, and 0 bases had no gene match. The CDR3 loop spans 13 amino acids. Germline V lookup: CDR1 SGHRS, CDR2 YFSETQ. This CDR3 reads CASQGASYNEQFF. The CDR3 bases are TGCGCCAGCCAGGGGGCCTCCTACAATGAGCAGTTCTTC. Drawing the rest from reference TRBV5-1 and TRBJ2-1, the complete variable domain is KAGVTQTPRYLIKTRGQQVTLSCSPISGHRSVSWYQQTPGQGLQFLFEYFSETQRNKGNFPGRFSGRQFSNSRSEMNVSTLELGDSALYLCASQGASYNEQFFGPGTRLTVL.

This clonotype was seen more than once but under ten times. The chain employs TRBV5-1 and TRBJ1-2; 9 bases agree with TRBD1. From germline, CDR1 is SGHRS and CDR2 YFSETQ. Germline trimming cut 4 bases from V and 9 bases from J; bases unmatched to any gene: 16. This CDR3 has 16 amino acids. The CDR3 loop reads CASSKGLGQGIWSYTF. The DNA for the CDR3 is TGCGCCAGCAGCAAGGGCCTGGGACAGGGAATCTGGAGCTACACCTTC.

This clonotype showed up just once. The chain uses TRBV2 and TRBJ2-1; the match to TRBD1 covers 7 bases. Germline CDR1 is SNHLY and CDR2 is FYNNEI. V lost 10 bases and J lost 0; bases outside the gene matches: 9. CDR3 length: 15 amino acids. CDR3 nucleotides: TGTGCCACCAAGAAGGGACAGAGCTCCTACAATGAGCAGTTCTTC. Translation: CATKKGQSSYNEQFF.

The gene calls are TRBV29-1 and TRBJ2-5; D unresolved. With 0 bases removed from V and 3 bases from J, the gap between germline ends came to 11 bases. Germline V gene sequence: CDR1 SQVTM, CDR2 ANQGSEA. There are 14 residues in the CDR3. CDR3 DNA sequence: TGCAGCGTTGAAGATCCCTTCCGCGAAGAGACCCAGTACTTC. It translates to CSVEDPFREETQYF.

The chain recombines TRBV20-1 with TRBJ2-1; 12 bases are shared with TRBD2. Germline CDR1 reads DFQATT; CDR2 reads SNEGSKA (reference sequence). The length of the CDR3 is 17 residues. The V segment lost 0 bases and the J segment 9 bases; nucleotides outside the gene matches: 12. CDR3 bases: TGCAGTGCTAGAGACCCCAGACTAGCGGGAGTTGAAGGTGAGCAGTTCTTC. The encoded protein is CSARDPRLAGVEGEQFF.

This clonotype was seen at least ten times. This chain uses TRBV7-9 with TRBJ2-7, with 9 bases matching TRBD1. The ends lost 5 bases at V and 1 base at J; junction bases unmatched: 6. CDR1 and CDR2 from the germline V gene are SEHNR and FQNEAQ (reference sequence). This CDR3 has 15 residues. The CDR3 loop is CASSPGTGISYEQYF. The DNA of the CDR3 is TGTGCCAGCAGCCCCGGGACAGGGATATCCTACGAGCAGTACTTC.